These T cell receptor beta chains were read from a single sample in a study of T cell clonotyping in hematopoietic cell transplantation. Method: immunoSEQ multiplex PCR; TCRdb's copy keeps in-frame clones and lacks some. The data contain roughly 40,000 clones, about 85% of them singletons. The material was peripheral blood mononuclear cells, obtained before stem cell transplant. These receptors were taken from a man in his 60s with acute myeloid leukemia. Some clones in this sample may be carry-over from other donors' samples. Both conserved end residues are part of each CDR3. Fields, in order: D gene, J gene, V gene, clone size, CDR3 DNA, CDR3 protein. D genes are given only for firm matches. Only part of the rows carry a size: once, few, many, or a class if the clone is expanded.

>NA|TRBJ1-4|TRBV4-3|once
TGCGCCAGCAGCCTAGAAAGGGTTAATGAAAAACTGTTTTTT
CASSLERVNEKLFF
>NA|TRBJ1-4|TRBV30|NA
TGTGCTTTTCGGGTCAGAGGGGAAAAACTGTTTTTT
CAFRVRGEKLFF
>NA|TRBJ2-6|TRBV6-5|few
TGTGCCAGCAGTTACCGTCGCGGGCGCGCCAACGTCCTGACTTTC
CASSYRRGRANVLTF
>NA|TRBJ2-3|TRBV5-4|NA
TGTGCCAGCAATAATGGGGGTCCTAGCGACACAGATACGCAGTATTTT
CASNNGGPSDTDTQYF
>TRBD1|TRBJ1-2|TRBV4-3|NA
TGCGCCAGCAGCCAAGATCGACAGGGTAACTATGGCTACACCTTC
CASSQDRQGNYGYTF
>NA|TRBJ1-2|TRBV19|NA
TGTGCCAGTAGTATCGCAGGCGCCAATCATGGTGGCTACACCTTC
CASSIAGANHGGYTF
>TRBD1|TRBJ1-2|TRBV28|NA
TGTGCCAGCAGACAGGGGGCGGGCGGCTACACCTTC
CASRQGAGGYTF
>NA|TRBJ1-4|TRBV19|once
TGTGCCAGTAGTATTAGACCGGGACACGGTAATGAAAAACTGTTTTTT
CASSIRPGHGNEKLFF
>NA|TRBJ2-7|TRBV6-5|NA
TGTGCCAGCAGTTACCCGGGGTACGAGCAGTACTTC
CASSYPGYEQYF
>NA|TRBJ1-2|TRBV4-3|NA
TGCGCCAGCAGCCAAGATACACGGATTAACTATGGCTACACCTTC
CASSQDTRINYGYTF
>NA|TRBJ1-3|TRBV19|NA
TGTGCCAGTAGTATAGATTTACACGACGGACTTTCTGGAAACACCATATATTTT
CASSIDLHDGLSGNTIYF
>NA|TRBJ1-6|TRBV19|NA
TGTGCCAGTATGGTAGGGAGCTCCTATAATTCACCCCTCCACTTT
CASMVGSSYNSPLHF
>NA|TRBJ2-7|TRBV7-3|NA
TGTGCCAGCAGCTTATCGGCGGAGTACTCCTACGAGCAGTACTTC
CASSLSAEYSYEQYF
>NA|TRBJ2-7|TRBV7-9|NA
TGTGCCAGCAGCTTCTCCAACGAGCAGTACTTC
CASSFSNEQYF
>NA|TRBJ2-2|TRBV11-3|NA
TGTGCCAGCAGCTTACACAGGAACACCGGGGAGCTGTTTTTT
CASSLHRNTGELFF
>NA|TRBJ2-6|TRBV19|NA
TGTGCCAGTAGTATTTCGACAGCCTCTGGGGCCAACGTCCTGACTTTC
CASSISTASGANVLTF
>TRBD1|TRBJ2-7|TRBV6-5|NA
TGTGCCAGCACTAGGGGACAGGGGGGATACGAGCAGTACTTC
CASTRGQGGYEQYF
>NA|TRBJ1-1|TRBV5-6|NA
TGTGCCACACGGACGGGGAGGTTGGCCGCTGAAGCTTTCTTT
CATRTGRLAAEAFF
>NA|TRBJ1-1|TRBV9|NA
TGTGCCAGCAGCGTAGGATTTGTGGGGTACACTGAAGCTTTCTTT
CASSVGFVGYTEAFF
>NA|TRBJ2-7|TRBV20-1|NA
TGCAGTGCTAGAACGACGTACGAGCAGTACTTC
CSARTTYEQYF
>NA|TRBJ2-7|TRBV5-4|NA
TGTGCCAGCAGCTTCGGGGGACGGACCTCCTACGAGCAGTACTTC
CASSFGGRTSYEQYF
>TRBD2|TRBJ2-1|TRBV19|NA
TGTGCCAGTACTAGCGGGGGGAACAGTGTAGTCAATGAGCAGTTCTTC
CASTSGGNSVVNEQFF
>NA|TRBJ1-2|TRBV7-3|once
TGTGCCAGCAGCCAAGCAGCTAACTATGGCTACACCTTC
CASSQAANYGYTF
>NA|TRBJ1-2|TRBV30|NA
TGTGCCGGCAACAGGGAAGCTGTCGATGGCTACACCTTC
CAGNREAVDGYTF
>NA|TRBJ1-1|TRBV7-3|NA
TGTGCCAGCAGCTCGGGGGGGAACACTGAAGCTTTCTTT
CASSSGGNTEAFF
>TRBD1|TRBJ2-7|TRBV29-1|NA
TGCAGCGTTGAAACCTCAACAGGGGTCCCCTACGAGCAGTACTTC
CSVETSTGVPYEQYF
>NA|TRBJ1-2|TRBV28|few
TGTGCCAGCAGGAAGACCGGGGCAGCACTGACCGGCTACACCTTC
CASRKTGAALTGYTF
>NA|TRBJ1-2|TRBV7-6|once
TGTGCCAGCAGCGGCCGGGGGGGGGATGGCTACACCTTC
CASSGRGGDGYTF
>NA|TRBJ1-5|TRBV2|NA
TGTGCCAGCAGTTCAGATAGCAATCAGCCCCAGCATTTT
CASSSDSNQPQHF
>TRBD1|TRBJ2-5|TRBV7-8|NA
TGTGCCAGCAGCTTTCTGGTCACAGGGGGCCAAGAGACCCAGTACTTC
CASSFLVTGGQETQYF
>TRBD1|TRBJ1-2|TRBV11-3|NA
TGTGCCAGCTGCGGTTTACAGGGGGCGGGGGGCTCCTGGTACTATGGCTACACCTTC
CASCGLQGAGGSWYYGYTF
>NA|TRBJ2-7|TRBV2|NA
TGTGCCAGCTCGGAGCTACCACCCTACGAGCAGTACTTC
CASSELPPYEQYF
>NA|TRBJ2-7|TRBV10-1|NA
TGCGCCAGCATTCGAGGACGACCTAGGACGAAGTACGAGCAGTACTTC
CASIRGRPRTKYEQYF
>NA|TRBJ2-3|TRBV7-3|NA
TGTGCCAGCAGCTTGGGAAGCACAGATACGCAGTATTTT
CASSLGSTDTQYF
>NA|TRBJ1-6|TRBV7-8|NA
TGTGCCAGCAGCCCCGAAAAGGATCAGTACAATTCCGTGACTTCACCCCTCCACTTT
CASSPEKDQYNSVTSPLHF
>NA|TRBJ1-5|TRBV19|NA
TGTGCCAGTAGTATTCTGGTTTTCGGCAATCAGCCCCAGCATTTT
CASSILVFGNQPQHF
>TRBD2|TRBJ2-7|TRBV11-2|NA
TGTGCCAGCAGGTGGGCGGGGGACGAGCAGTACTTC
CASRWAGDEQYF
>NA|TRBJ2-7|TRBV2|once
TGTGCCAGCAGCCCCATCAGGGGATCCTACGAGCAGTACTTC
CASSPIRGSYEQYF
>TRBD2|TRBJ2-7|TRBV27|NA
TGTGCCAGCAGTTCACGGACTAGCGATGGCTACGAGCAGTACTTC
CASSSRTSDGYEQYF
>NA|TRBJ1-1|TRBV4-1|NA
TGCGCCAGCAGCCAAGATGGAGGGGGGAACACTGAAGCTTTCTTT
CASSQDGGGNTEAFF
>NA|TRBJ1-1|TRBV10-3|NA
TGTGCCATCAGTGCGTCAGGTGGGCTGAACACTGAAGCTTTCTTT
CAISASGGLNTEAFF
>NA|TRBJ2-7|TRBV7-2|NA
TGTGCCAGCAGCCCCCGGGACTTACCCTACGAGCAGTACTTC
CASSPRDLPYEQYF
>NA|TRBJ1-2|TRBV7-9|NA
TGTGCCAGCAGCCCCCTACAGGGATCCTATGGCTACACCTTC
CASSPLQGSYGYTF
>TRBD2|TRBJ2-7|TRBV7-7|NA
TGTGCTAGCAGCTTGGCGGGGGGCAACGAGCAGTACTTC
CASSLAGGNEQYF
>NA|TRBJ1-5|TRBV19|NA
TGTGCCAGTAGTTCCCCTTACAGGGAGAATCAGCCCCAGCATTTT
CASSSPYRENQPQHF
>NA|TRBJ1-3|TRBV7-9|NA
TGTGCCAGCAGCTTAATGGGGGACGGAAACACCATATATTTT
CASSLMGDGNTIYF
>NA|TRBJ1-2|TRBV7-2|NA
TGTGCCAGCAGCTTAGTGGGGCGCCCCGGGGCCGGTTCTGGCTACACCTTC
CASSLVGRPGAGSGYTF
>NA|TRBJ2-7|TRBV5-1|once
TGCGCCAGCAGTTTTGGTTCGGAGGTCTACGAGCAGTACTTC
CASSFGSEVYEQYF
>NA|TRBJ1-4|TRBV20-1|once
TGCAGTGCTAGACAGGGTAAACTGTTTTTT
CSARQGKLFF
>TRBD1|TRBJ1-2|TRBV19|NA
TGTGCCAGTAGTTCGGACAGGGGCGGCTACACCTTC
CASSSDRGGYTF
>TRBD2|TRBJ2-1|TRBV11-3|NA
TGTGCCAGCAGCGGACTAGCGGACTACAATGAGCAGTTCTTC
CASSGLADYNEQFF
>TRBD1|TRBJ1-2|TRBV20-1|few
TGCAGTGTCGGGACAGCCTGGGGCTACACCTTC
CSVGTAWGYTF
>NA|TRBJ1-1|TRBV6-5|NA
TGTGCCAGCAGTTACACGTCGGACAGGAACACTGAAGCTTTCTTT
CASSYTSDRNTEAFF
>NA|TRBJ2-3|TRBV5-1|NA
TGCGCCAGCAGCTTGGTTGCAGCTGCCACAGATACGCAGTATTTT
CASSLVAAATDTQYF
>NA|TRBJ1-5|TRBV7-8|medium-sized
TGTGCCAGCAGCTTATTGTCAGGGTATCAGCCCCAGCATTTT
CASSLLSGYQPQHF
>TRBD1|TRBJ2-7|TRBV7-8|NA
TGTGCCAGCAGCCAGCGACAGGGCCCCTACGAGCAGTACTTC
CASSQRQGPYEQYF
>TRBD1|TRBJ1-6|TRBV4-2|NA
TGTGCCAGCAGCCAAGTTGGGACAGGGGGCATGGAGAATTCACCCCTCCACTTT
CASSQVGTGGMENSPLHF
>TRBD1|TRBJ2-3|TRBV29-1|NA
TGCAGCGTTGAAGGACAGGGGGCCACAGATACGCAGTATTTT
CSVEGQGATDTQYF
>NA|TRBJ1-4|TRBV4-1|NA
TGCGCCAGCAGCCCCTATCCCCCAGGGACGACTAATGAAAAACTGTTTTTT
CASSPYPPGTTNEKLFF